The clone carrying this T cell receptor beta chain was picked up many times. Antigen specificity is unknown. This CDR3 contains 15 residues. V lost 5 bases, J lost 6 bases, and 8 bases stayed unmatched. Per germline, CDR1 SGHNT and CDR2 YENEEA. Amplification targeted the TCR beta CDR3 regions, with RNA transcripts as the source material. Second-round multiplex PCR came after a first-round RT-PCR that employed HTBI primers. Each CDR3 protein gets one entry after TCRdb re-called the multiplex PCR reads with MiXCR. Seen here are 900,000 to 1,200,000 distinct CDR3 sequences, about two fifths observed once, and the top ten hold around 10%. This sample stems from a study of Graves' ophthalmopathy and Graves' hyperthyroidism. In the study overall: Where ophthalmopathy was absent within 18 months of follow-up, hyperthyroidism was stable. Study outcomes and limitations: Ophthalmopathy progression was predicted by the model at around 70% sensitivity and about 74% specificity. Appearing in blood as well were most expanded thyroid clonotypes above 0.001 frequency.

The chain joins TRBV11-3 to TRBJ2-2; the match to TRBD1 covers 8 bases. The clonotype originates from an adult man with Graves' hyperthyroidism. The sequencing sample was made of peripheral blood or thyroid tissue (not recorded which). The CDR3 here is CASSPGQGLAGELFF. CDR3 in DNA: TGTGCCAGCAGCCCCGGACAGGGTTTGGCCGGGGAGCTGTTTTTT.